This T cell receptor beta chain was obtained from a study of post-analysis software for immune sequencing data. Regarding the study as a whole: Four to six TRBV segments were more frequent in patients than controls; TRBV5-6, TRBV5-1 and TRBV20-1 belonged to this group.

As to this clonotype: Its antigen is as yet unknown.

Trimming removed 4 bases from V and 3 bases from J; junction bases left unmatched: 5. Germline V lookup: CDR1 SEHNR, CDR2 FQNEAQ (reference sequence). The CDR3 runs 14 residues. Incorporated into the TCR beta cDNA libraries were unique molecular identifiers, which served to reduce PCR and sequencing biases. TCRdb reprocessed the PCR reads with MiXCR, giving one entry per CDR3 protein. The sample lists roughly 600,000 distinct CDR3 sequences, about 44% occurring once. The sequence was obtained from a girl between 5 and 17 years old with multiple sclerosis. Sequencing used blood. This rearrangement joins TRBV7-9 to TRBJ2-5; 7 bases line up with TRBD2. The CDR3 sequence is CASSSSGIEETQYF. In nucleotides, the CDR3 is TGTGCCAGCAGCTCAAGCGGGATCGAAGAGACCCAGTACTTC.